This TCR beta chain stems from a study of HIV-infected children after antiretroviral therapy interruption. Described treatment: PENTA 11 planned treatment interruption arm or continuous ART arm. Unique molecular identifiers were included in an RNA-based 3' RACE TCR library. In TCRdb, the 3' RACE reads were re-called with MiXCR into one record per CDR3 protein. The sample holds some 90,000 distinct CDR3 sequences, under 8% seen once. Trimming shortened V by 5 bases and J by 4 bases, and 11 bases separated the two germline ends. This CDR3 has 13 amino acids. Per the germline V gene, CDR1 is LGHDT and CDR2 is YNNKEL (reference sequence). This clonotype was recorded many times.

The sample consisted of CD45RA+ CD4+ T cells from PBMCs, pooled from several time points, taken from a donor given antiretroviral therapy, either interrupted or continuous. This sample's subset: naive CD4+ CD45RA+ CD45RO- T cells. The source is a pool of human donors with HIV. This chain links TRBV3-1 with TRBJ1-1; D possibly corresponds to TRBD1 (6 bases). The CDR3 bases are TGTGCCAGCAGCGGGGGGGGCGTCACTGAAGCTTTCTTT. Translation gives CASSGGGVTEAFF.